The 2 T cell receptor beta chains reported below all come from one sample, sequenced in a study of molecular identifiers for immune sequencing clone quantification. TCRdb fed the PCR reads into MiXCR, producing one record per CDR3 protein. The sample lists around 470,000 distinct CDR3 sequences; roughly 25% were seen once. Sequenced input: naive CD8+ T cells from blood, with Jurkat cell RNA spiked in. Subset: FACS-sorted CD8+CD4-CCR7+CD45RA+ naive T cells. These receptors came from a human donor in good health. Some libraries in this study had Jurkat cell RNA spiked in.

There are a few counts of this clonotype. The rearrangement joins TRBV19 to TRBJ1-1; 7 nucleotides line up with TRBD1. V gave up 5 bases and J gave up 4 bases; unmatched junction bases: 10. Germline assignment: CDR1 LNHDA and CDR2 SQIVND (reference sequence). The CDR3 consists of 15 residues. The CDR3 DNA follows: TGTGCCAGTAGTGCGAGTCTTGACAGGGTCACTGAAGCTTTCTTT. Its translation: CASSASLDRVTEAFF.

In the case of this clonotype: A much larger clone lies one base from this, so it may be a read error. The chain links TRBV6-5 to TRBJ2-3; D unclear. This CDR3 has 13 residues. The germline gives CDR1 MNHEY, CDR2 SVGAGI. Written as DNA, the CDR3 is TGTGCCAGCAGTTCCATGGAAGGCGGTACGCAGTGTTTT. This sequence encodes CASSSMEGGTQCF.